Sequencing of this T cell receptor (beta chain) was carried out in a study of shared clonotypes between healthy human individuals (dated by TCRdb to 2018 to 2020). Regarding the study in general: Three men and a couple of women, aged 18 to 49 years, made up the cohort. Per donor, three plates each were used for CD4 naive and CD4 memory, two for CD8 naive, and one for CD8 memory. To estimate repertoire size and how much clonotypes are shared between individuals, the study performed deep sequencing of blood TCR repertoires from 4 to 6 healthy adults. To increase sequencing depth and limit assay-specific biases, TCR repertoire library preparation and sequencing were carried out by different laboratories using diverse techniques. Between about 0.94 and 8.9 billion PBMCs per donor were obtained by leukapheresis. What the work shows at the level of the full study, not this receptor alone: Compared with non-shared clonotypes, clonotypes shared by all four sorted-subset donors had higher generation probabilities. Larger estimated clonotype richness was generally found for naive subsets than for memory subsets. Sampling was limited to blood, and TCR repertoires in tissue likely differ from TCR repertoires in blood. Based on pairwise subsampling, the degree of clonotype sharing among donors was expected to be affected by sequencing depth. Across several donors, approximately 4.6% of naive CD4, more than 3% of naive CD8, about 2.3% of memory CD4, and 0.4% of memory CD8 clonotypes were shared. The small number of donors limited the genetic and exposure-history diversity represented. Even with the large sequencing depth, rarefaction of the sorted-subset datasets indicated that sequencing was incomplete.

In regard to this clone: This receptor's antigen is unknown. There are no base qualities to consult, and no much larger clone falls within one base.

CDR1 and CDR2, per the germline V gene (reference sequence), are SGHNT and YYREEE. Compared with germline, V lacks 0 bases and J lacks 3 bases; bases without a gene match: 7. Its CDR3 holds 16 amino acids, cysteine through phenylalanine. The only DNA kept is the CDR3, 48 bases in frame from the first base. Using the deep immunoSEQ assay, TCR CDR3 regions were amplified from genomic DNA by multiplex PCR. Genomic DNA extracted from each cell subset was distributed evenly over all wells of several immunoSEQ 96-well plates, and each plate served as one replicate. For sorted subsets, approximately 190 ng of genomic DNA, equivalent to about 30,000 T cell genomes, went into each replicate PCR. Purified libraries were measured with a Qubit 3.0 fluorometer, size-checked on a Bioanalyzer 2100, and measured again with the KAPA Library Quantification kit. Every immunoSEQ 96-well plate was sequenced on a separate single-read 150-cycle Illumina NextSeq 550 flow cell. On the authors' methods: Because only junctional sequences without quality scores were contained in the immunoSEQ output, filtering matching that applied to full-length reads could not be performed. To assign V/J genes and CDR3, sequences were annotated using PyIR, a Python wrapper for IgBLAST v1.9, with IMGT germline references. Reads were filtered out if the reads had weak V/J assignments (E-value above 1e-6), no CDR3, stop codons, out-of-frame junctions, or ambiguous translated residues. V3J clonotypes were defined as sequences sharing an identical inferred V gene, J gene, and CDR3 amino acid sequence. Percentage overlap between repertoires was computed as shared unique clonotypes divided by the size of the smaller repertoire. RTK rarefaction, the Chao1 estimator, and Recon v2.1 estimates of unobserved clonotypes were used to assess repertoire richness. Generation probabilities were computed with OLGA for all TCRbeta clonotypes obtained by the gDNA method from four donors. TCRdb provides this immuneACCESS table in a form limited to in-frame rearrangements. Some clones are lacking; in checked studies, under half of them reflect an unresolved V gene, and why the rest are absent is not known. D and trimming were read from the DNA, whereas the V and J calls and clone size are those reported in that table. A total of about 1.1 million clones appear in this sample, approximately 80% of them only once. Together, the top ten hold about 0.52% of the sample.

Healthy HIV-negative adults with no recently reported acute infections or vaccinations were included as donors. Every donor was a Caucasian adult living in Nashville, Tennessee, USA. CD4+ T cells were enriched by magnetic negative selection; naive cells were then positively selected on CD45RA, and the negative fraction formed the memory subset. After blood collection by leukapheresis, PBMCs were isolated using Ficoll-Histopaque density gradient centrifugation and then cryopreserved in the vapor phase of liquid nitrogen. Purity and quantity of every magnetically sorted T cell population were checked by analytical flow cytometry. Genomic DNA was isolated from each sorted fraction and quantified by UV absorbance on a Nanodrop 2000c.

Sequencing was performed on memory CD4+ T cells from PBMCs. According to the study, the label for this sample's cell subset or site signals: CD45RA-negative fraction. This chain is built from TRBV5-4 and TRBJ2-7; a stretch of 9 junction bases matches TRBD1. The clonotype originates from a man in his late teens or twenties in good health. Some clones in this sample may be carry-over from other donors' samples. CDR3 reads: CASSLDSGTGFYEQYF. The DNA is TGTGCCAGCAGCTTGGACTCCGGGACAGGGTTCTACGAGCAGTACTTC.